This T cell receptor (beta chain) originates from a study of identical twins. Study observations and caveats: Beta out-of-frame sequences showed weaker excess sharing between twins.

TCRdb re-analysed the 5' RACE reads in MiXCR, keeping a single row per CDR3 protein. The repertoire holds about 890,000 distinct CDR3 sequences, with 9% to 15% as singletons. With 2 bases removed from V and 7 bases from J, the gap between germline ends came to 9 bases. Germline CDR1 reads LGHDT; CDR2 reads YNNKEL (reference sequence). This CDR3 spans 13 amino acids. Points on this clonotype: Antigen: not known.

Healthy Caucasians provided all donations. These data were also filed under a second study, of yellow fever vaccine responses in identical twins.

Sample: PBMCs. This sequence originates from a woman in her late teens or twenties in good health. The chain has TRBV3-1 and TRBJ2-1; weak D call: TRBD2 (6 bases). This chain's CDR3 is CASSQRESNEQFF. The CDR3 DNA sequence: TGTGCCAGCAGCCAACGGGAGAGTAATGAGCAGTTCTTC.